This T cell receptor (beta chain) was found in a study of shared clonotypes between healthy human individuals. Assay used: immunoSEQ multiplex PCR; TCRdb lists only in-frame clones, some missing. This sample yields approximately 1.5 million clones, of which approximately 98.5% are seen a single time; about 0.34% belongs to the top ten. Germline V gives CDR1 SGHRS, CDR2 YFSETQ. V shed 3 bases, J shed 8 bases, and the junction held 9 bases outside the gene matches. This CDR3 has 16 amino acids. Sequencing input: naive CD4+ T cells sorted from blood. Stated subset: CD45RA+ positively selected. This clonotype originated in a man aged 25-45 years in good health. The chain has TRBV5-1 and TRBJ2-1; 12 bases align to TRBD2. The CDR3 region is CASSSLTTSGSHEQFF. The CDR3 DNA follows: TGCGCCAGCAGCTCCCTAACGACTAGCGGGAGCCATGAGCAGTTCTTC.